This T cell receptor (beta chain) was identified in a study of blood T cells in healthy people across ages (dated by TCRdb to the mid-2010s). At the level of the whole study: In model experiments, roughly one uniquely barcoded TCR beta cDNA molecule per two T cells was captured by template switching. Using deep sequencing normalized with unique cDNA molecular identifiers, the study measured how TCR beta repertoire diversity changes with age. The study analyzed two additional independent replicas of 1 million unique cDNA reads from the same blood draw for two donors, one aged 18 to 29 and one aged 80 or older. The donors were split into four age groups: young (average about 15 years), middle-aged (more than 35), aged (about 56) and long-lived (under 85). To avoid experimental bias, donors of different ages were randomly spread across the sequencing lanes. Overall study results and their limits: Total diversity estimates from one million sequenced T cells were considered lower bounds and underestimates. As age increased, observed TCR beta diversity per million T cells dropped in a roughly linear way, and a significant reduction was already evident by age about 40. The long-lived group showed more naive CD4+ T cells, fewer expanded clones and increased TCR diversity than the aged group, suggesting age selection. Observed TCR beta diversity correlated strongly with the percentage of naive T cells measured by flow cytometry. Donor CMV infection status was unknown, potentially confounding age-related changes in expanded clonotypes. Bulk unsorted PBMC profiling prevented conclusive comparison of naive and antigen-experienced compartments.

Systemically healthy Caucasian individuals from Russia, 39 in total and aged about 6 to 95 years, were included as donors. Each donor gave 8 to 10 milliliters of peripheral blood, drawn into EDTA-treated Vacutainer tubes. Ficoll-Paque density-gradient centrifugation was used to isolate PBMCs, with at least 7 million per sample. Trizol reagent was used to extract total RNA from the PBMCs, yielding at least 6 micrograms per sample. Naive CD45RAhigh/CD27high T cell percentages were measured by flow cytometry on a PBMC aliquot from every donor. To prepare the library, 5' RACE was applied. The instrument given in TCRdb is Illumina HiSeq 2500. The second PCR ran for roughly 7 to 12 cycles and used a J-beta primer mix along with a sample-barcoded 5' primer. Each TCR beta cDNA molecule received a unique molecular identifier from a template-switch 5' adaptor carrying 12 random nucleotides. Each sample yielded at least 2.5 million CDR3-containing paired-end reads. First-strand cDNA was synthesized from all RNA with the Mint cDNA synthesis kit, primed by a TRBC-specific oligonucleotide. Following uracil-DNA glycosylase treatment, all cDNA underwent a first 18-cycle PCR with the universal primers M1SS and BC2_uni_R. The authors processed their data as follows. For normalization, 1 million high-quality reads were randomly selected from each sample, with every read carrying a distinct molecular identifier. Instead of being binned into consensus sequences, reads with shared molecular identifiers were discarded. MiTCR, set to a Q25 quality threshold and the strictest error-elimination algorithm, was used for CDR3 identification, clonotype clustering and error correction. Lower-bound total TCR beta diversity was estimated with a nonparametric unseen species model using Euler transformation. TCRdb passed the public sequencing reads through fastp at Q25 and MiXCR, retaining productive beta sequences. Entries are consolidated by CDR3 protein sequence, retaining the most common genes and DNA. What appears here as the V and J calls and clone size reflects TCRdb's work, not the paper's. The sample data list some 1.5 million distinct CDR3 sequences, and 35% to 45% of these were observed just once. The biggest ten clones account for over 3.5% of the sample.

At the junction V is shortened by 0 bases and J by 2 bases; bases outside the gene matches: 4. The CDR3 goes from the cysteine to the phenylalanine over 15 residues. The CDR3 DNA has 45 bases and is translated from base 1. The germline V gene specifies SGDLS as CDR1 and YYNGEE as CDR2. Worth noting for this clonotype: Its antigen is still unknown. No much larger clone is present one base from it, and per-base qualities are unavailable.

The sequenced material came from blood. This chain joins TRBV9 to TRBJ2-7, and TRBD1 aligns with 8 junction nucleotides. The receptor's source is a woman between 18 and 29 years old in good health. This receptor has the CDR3 CASSVDQDRAYEQYF. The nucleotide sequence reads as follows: TGTGCCAGCAGCGTAGACCAGGACAGGGCCTACGAGCAGTACTTC.